What follows are 14 T cell receptor beta chains derived from one specimen sequenced in a study of identical twins. TCRdb reanalysed the 5' RACE reads using MiXCR and keeps one entry per CDR3 protein. The repertoire holds about 890,000 distinct CDR3 sequences, with over 9% as singletons. These data also featured in a second study, about yellow fever vaccine responses in identical twins.

The sequencing input was PBMCs. Every receptor here comes from a young woman in good health.

This clonotype was observed a handful of times. The chain has TRBV5-8 and TRBJ2-3; the D is unclear. Germline V gives CDR1 SGHTS, CDR2 YDEGEE. CDR3 length equals 14 residues. Trimming pared 5 bases from V and 0 bases from J, leaving 10 bases between. CDR3 nucleotides: TGTGCCAGCAGGGTAGAGCCTAGCACAGATACGCAGTATTTT. Translated: CASRVEPSTDTQYF.

The rearrangement uses TRBV15 and TRBJ1-4; weak D call: TRBD1 (5 bases). The CDR3 is 16 residues long. The germline V gene has CDR1 LNHNV and CDR2 YYDKDF (reference sequence). V was shortened by 0 bases and J by 5 bases, with 13 bases between the two germline ends. In DNA form, the CDR3 reads TGTGCCACCAGCAGAGATCCGGGGCGGGGGAATGAAAAACTGTTTTTT. As protein: CATSRDPGRGNEKLFF.

The CDR3 bases are TGTGTTGCTAGCGGTAACAATGAGCAGTTCTTC. Its translation: CVASGNNEQFF. This chain connects TRBV7-9 to TRBJ2-1; 7 positions agree with TRBD2. The CDR3 is 11 residues long. From germline, CDR1 is SEHNR and CDR2 FQNEAQ (reference sequence).

The rearrangement uses TRBV9 and TRBJ2-7, with TRBD1 as a possible D gene (6 bases). The CDR3 extends over 13 amino acids. Germline values: CDR1 SGDLS, CDR2 YYNGEE. The ends were cut back, 4 bases at V and 7 bases at J, with 15 bases in the middle. The CDR3 DNA is TGTGCCAGCAGCTTCCGGGATCAGGGGGAGCAGTACGTC. Its translation: CASSFRDQGEQYV.

This clonotype showed up just a few times. V and J are TRBV20-1 and TRBJ2-7, with a tentative D call TRBD2 (6 bases). The CDR3 spans 13 residues. CDR1 and CDR2 (germline): DFQATT, SNEGSKA (reference sequence). The CDR3 DNA sequence: TGCAGCGGGACCTTGGAGGGTCTCTACGAGCAGTACTTC. This sequence encodes CSGTLEGLYEQYF.

The V and J genes are TRBV10-3 and TRBJ2-1; D uncertain. The CDR3 has 11 residues. Trimming took off 1 base at V and 10 bases at J, with 5 bases between the two ends. Germline assignment: CDR1 ENHRY and CDR2 SYGVKD. The CDR3 DNA is TGTGCCATCAGTGAGTTTCCAGAGCAGTTCTTC. It codes for CAISEFPEQFF.

This clonotype appeared a few times. The chain couples TRBV6-2 or TRBV6-3 to TRBJ1-2, with TRBD1 as a possible D gene (5 bases). Germline assignment: CDR1 MNHEY and CDR2 SVGEGT. The CDR3 runs to 12 residues. Trimming stripped 6 bases from V and 8 bases from J, with 13 bases between. CDR3 coding DNA: TGTGCCAGCAGGCAGTGGACATGGGGCTACACCTTC. It is translated as CASRQWTWGYTF.

This chain uses TRBV13 with TRBJ2-1, with D perhaps being TRBD1 or TRBD2 (5 bases each). CDR3 size: 17 residues. The V gene's germline CDR1 is PRHDT and CDR2 FYEKMQ (reference sequence). V gave up 3 bases and J gave up 5 bases, with 20 bases separating them. Here the CDR3 reads CASSFSTRDGGDNEQFF. In DNA, the CDR3 is TGTGCCAGCAGCTTTTCAACCCGGGACGGAGGTGACAATGAGCAGTTCTTC.

This clonotype was counted at least ten times. This chain links TRBV28 with TRBJ2-1; TRBD2 aligns across 14 bases. This CDR3 spans 18 amino acids. CDR1 MDHEN and CDR2 SYDVKM come from the germline V gene. V lost 6 bases to trimming and J lost 0 bases; unmatched junction nucleotides: 7. In DNA, the CDR3 is TGTGCCAGCAGCAAGGGACTAGCGGGAGCCCTCTCCTACAATGAGCAGTTCTTC. It translates to CASSKGLAGALSYNEQFF. The variable domain in full, with the rest retrieved from reference TRBV28 and TRBJ2-1, is DVKVTQSSRYLVKRTGEKVFLECVQDMDHENMFWYRQDPGLGLRLIYFSYDVKMKEKGDIPEGYSVSREKKERFSLILESASTNQTSMYLCASSKGLAGALSYNEQFFGPGTRLTVL.

In its sample, this clonotype was seen many times. The CDR3 loop reads CASSLDWYSEAFF. CDR3 coding DNA: TGTGCCAGCAGCTTAGATTGGTATTCTGAAGCTTTCTTT. The chain employs TRBV7-2 and TRBJ1-1; D gene uncertain. V lost 1 base to trimming and J lost 6 bases, with 9 bases between them. The V gene's germline CDR1 is SGHTA and CDR2 FQGNSA. This CDR3 has 13 residues.

J is TRBJ2-3 and V is TRBV27, with D tentatively TRBD1 (5 bases). V lost 4 bases and J 4 bases, leaving 12 bases between the germline ends. The CDR3 is made up of 14 amino acids. Germline assignment: CDR1 MNHEY and CDR2 SMNVEV (reference sequence). The CDR3 DNA reads as TGTGCCAGCAGTTCAGGGATTCGGGCAGATACGCAGTATTTT. This encodes CASSSGIRADTQYF.

In this sample, this clonotype turned up a few times. The gene calls are TRBV15 and TRBJ1-5, with unresolved D. Germline values: CDR1 LNHNV, CDR2 YYDKDF (reference sequence). This CDR3 contains 15 residues. V was clipped by 4 bases and J by 5 bases, with 15 bases between them. The CDR3 loop reads CATSKVRGRDQPQHF. The CDR3 bases are TGTGCCACCAGCAAGGTGAGAGGGCGCGATCAGCCCCAGCATTTT.

This clonotype was seen a handful of times. The J gene is TRBJ2-1, the V gene TRBV7-2; possible D gene TRBD2, 6 bases. Looked up from germline, CDR1 is SGHTA and CDR2 is FQGNSA. The CDR3 loop spans 15 amino acids. V shed 3 bases and J shed 4 bases, with 13 bases lying between them. The CDR3 sequence: CASSFTGDPYNEQFF. The CDR3 DNA follows: TGTGCCAGCAGCTTCACGGGGGACCCTTACAATGAGCAGTTCTTC.

This sequence joins TRBV19 and TRBJ2-2, with no clear D. The CDR3 runs to 14 residues. Germline assignment: CDR1 LNHDA and CDR2 SQIVND (reference sequence). V lost 6 bases and J lost 3, with 11 bases in between. The CDR3 DNA is TGTGCCAGTAGAACAAGGTGGGACACCGGGGAGCTGTTTTTT. Amino acids: CASRTRWDTGELFF. Supplemented by reference TRBV19 and TRBJ2-2, the full variable domain reads DGGITQSPKYLFRKEGQNVTLSCEQNLNHDAMYWYRQDPGQGLRLIYYSQIVNDFQKGDIAEGYSVSREKKESFPLTVTSAQKNPTAFYLCASRTRWDTGELFFGEGSRLTVL.